Presented here are 19 T cell receptor beta chains from one specimen sequenced in a study of blood T cell repertoires in COVID-19. Some clones are missing from TCRdb's copy, which holds only in-frame ones; the method was immunoSEQ multiplex PCR. The sample shows about 28,000 clones, 85% to 95% of them seen only once. The sample comprised peripheral blood. Receptor source: a woman between 70 and 85 years old with COVID-19, enrolled during active disease.

This rearrangement joins TRBV7-2 to TRBJ2-7; possible D gene TRBD2, 6 bases. Trimming cost V 1 base and J 3 bases, with 13 bases left between them. The length of the CDR3 is 15 residues. Germline V gene data show CDR1 as SGHTA and CDR2 as FQGNSA. CDR3 region: CASSLVTGALYEQYF. The CDR3 DNA reads TGTGCCAGCAGCTTAGTGACGGGAGCACTCTACGAGCAGTACTTC.

The chain combines TRBV6-6 with TRBJ2-5; 8 bases match TRBD1. The CDR3 is made up of 15 amino acids. V trimming: 6 bases; J trimming: 5 bases; junction bases outside the gene matches: 11. Germline V lookup: CDR1 MNHNY, CDR2 SVGAGI (reference sequence). CDR3 in amino acids: CASRTRGRGGETQYF. Here the CDR3 DNA reads TGTGCCAGCAGGACCAGGGGGCGCGGAGGGGAGACCCAGTACTTC.

V is TRBV12-1 and J is TRBJ2-7; TRBD2 was called by the table and not checked on the DNA. TRBV12-1 is a pseudogene locus. The CDR3 spans 16 residues. DNA of the CDR3: TGTGCCAGCAGCTCTTCAAGGACTAGCCGAAAATACGAGCAGTACTTC. It translates to CASSSSRTSRKYEQYF.

The chain links TRBV30 to TRBJ1-5; no clear D gene. The V end was cut by 0 bases, the J end by 4 bases, with 7 bases between. Germline V lookup: CDR1 GTSNPN, CDR2 SVGIG (reference sequence). CDR3 length: 13 residues. This chain's CDR3 is CAWSVDGNQPQHF. CDR3 sequence (DNA): TGTGCCTGGAGTGTTGACGGGAATCAGCCCCAGCATTTT.

The chain links TRBV6-5 to TRBJ1-2; D may be TRBD1 (5 bases). The CDR3 is made up of 12 amino acids. CDR1 is MNHEY and CDR2 is SVGAGI in the germline V gene. Trimming took off 7 bases at V and 8 bases at J, with 14 bases between the two ends. In DNA, the CDR3 is TGTGCCAGCATTTCTGCGACAGTCGGCTACACCTTC. Translating gives CASISATVGYTF.

J is TRBJ1-6 and V is TRBV3-1 (or the pseudogene TRBV3-2); TRBD1 matches at 10 bases. V dropped 4 bases and J dropped 10; count of bases not matched to a gene: 7. CDR3 size: 15 residues. Germline CDR1 is LGHDT and CDR2 is YNNKEL (reference sequence). CDR3 residues: CASSRQGARRSPLHF. The CDR3 nucleotides read TGTGCCAGCAGCCGACAGGGGGCGCGTCGGTCACCCCTCCACTTT.

The chain links TRBV3-1 (or the pseudogene TRBV3-2) to TRBJ1-3; D ambiguous. The germline V and J ends were trimmed by 3 bases and 0 bases, with 12 bases remaining between them. This CDR3 is 16 amino acids long. Germline V gives CDR1 LGHDT, CDR2 YNNKEL (reference sequence). CDR3 amino acids: CASSQGSGDSGNTIYF. The CDR3 coding sequence is TGTGCCAGCAGCCAGGGCTCCGGGGACTCTGGAAACACCATATATTTT.

The chain combines TRBV24-1 with TRBJ1-5; no clear D. V dropped 3 bases and J dropped 7 bases, with 15 bases sitting between them. This CDR3 region has 15 residues. Germline lookup yields CDR1 KGHDR and CDR2 SFDVKD. CDR3 in DNA: TGTGCCACCAGTGATAGTAGACCGGGGATCCAGCCCCAGCATTTT. This codes for CATSDSRPGIQPQHF.

This chain connects TRBV25-1 to TRBJ1-2; possible D gene TRBD1, 5 bases. CDR1 and CDR2 (germline): MGHDK, SYGVNS. This CDR3 has 12 amino acids. Trimming took 6 bases from V and 6 from J, leaving 11 bases between them. The CDR3 nucleotides are TGTGCCAGCAGCGCGGACAAGGATGGCTACACCTTC. It codes for CASSADKDGYTF.

V is TRBV18 and J is TRBJ1-1, with TRBD1 matching over 8 bases. The J segment lost 4 bases and the V segment lost 6 bases, leaving 7 bases of the junction unmatched. The germline V gene has CDR1 KGHSH and CDR2 LQKENI. The CDR3 totals 14 residues. CDR3 amino acids: CASSQQGGGTEAFF. DNA for the CDR3: TGTGCCAGCTCGCAACAGGGGGGCGGCACTGAAGCTTTCTTT.

The chain combines TRBV20-1 with TRBJ2-1; D unresolved. The germline CDR1 and CDR2 sequences are DFQATT and SNEGSKA (reference sequence). The CDR3 loop spans 11 amino acids. The V gene lost 3 bases and the J gene lost 12 bases, with 12 bases spanning the gap. As DNA, the CDR3 is TGCAGTGCTAGTTCGCTACTCGGGCAGTTCTTC. Its protein product is CSASSLLGQFF.

The V call is TRBV27, the J call TRBJ2-1; D possibly corresponds to TRBD2 (5 bases). Germline-derived CDR1 and CDR2 are MNHEY and SMNVEV (reference sequence). The V gene lost 10 bases and the J gene lost 3 bases, with 10 bases spanning the gap. CDR3 length: 12 amino acids. The CDR3 sequence: CAIGRDYNEQFF. CDR3 nucleotide sequence: TGTGCCATCGGCCGGGACTACAATGAGCAGTTCTTC.

The chain joins TRBV12-3 or TRBV12-4 to TRBJ1-1; D remains unclear. The CDR3 spans 12 residues. V lost 3 bases to trimming and J lost 7 bases, with 9 bases between them. The CDR3 nucleotides read TGTGCCAGCAGTTTGGAGGGATTTGAAGCTTTCTTT. Residues: CASSLEGFEAFF.

Here the CDR3 reads CASSPSLNTQYF. CDR3 coding DNA: TGTGCCAGCTCACCTAGTTTGAATACGCAGTATTTT. The rearrangement joins TRBV18 to TRBJ2-3; unclear D gene. The CDR3 has 12 amino acids. V was cut by 3 bases and J by 7 bases, with 8 bases left in between. The germline V gene encodes CDR1 KGHSH and CDR2 LQKENI.

This clone was observed a few times. The chain joins TRBV19 to TRBJ2-7; 9 nucleotides agree with TRBD1. Trimming at V came to 9 bases and at J to 6 bases, leaving 12 bases not matched to a gene. CDR1 and CDR2 from the germline V gene are LNHDA and SQIVND (reference sequence). The CDR3 runs to 14 residues. In DNA form, the CDR3 reads TGTGCCAGCGGACGGGACAGGGAGGATGGCGAGCAGTACTTC. Residues: CASGRDREDGEQYF.

The gene calls are TRBV19 and TRBJ1-2; possible D gene TRBD1, 6 bases. The CDR3 totals 12 residues. Germline V CDR1 and CDR2: LNHDA, SQIVND (reference sequence). The V end lost 5 bases, the J end lost 12 bases, and 16 bases lay between the germline ends. The CDR3 protein is CASSLPDRRNTF. Written as DNA, the CDR3 is TGTGCCAGTAGTCTTCCCGACAGGCGGAACACCTTC. The variable domain in full, completed from reference TRBV19 and TRBJ1-2, reads DGGITQSPKYLFRKEGQNVTLSCEQNLNHDAMYWYRQDPGQGLRLIYYSQIVNDFQKGDIAEGYSVSREKKESFPLTVTSAQKNPTAFYLCASSLPDRRNTFGSGTRLTVV.

The rearrangement uses TRBV7-2 and TRBJ1-5, with D perhaps TRBD1 (6 bases). CDR1 and CDR2 (germline): SGHTA, FQGNSA. Trimming cost V 1 base and J 6 bases, with 13 bases left between them. The CDR3 runs to 15 residues. In DNA form, the CDR3 reads TGTGCCAGCAGCTTAGGATCCGGGGGGCGTCAGCCCCAGCATTTT. Translating it yields CASSLGSGGRQPQHF. The full variable domain, its missing parts supplied by reference TRBV7-2 and TRBJ1-5, is GAGVSQSPSNKVTEKGKDVELRCDPISGHTALYWYRQSLGQGLEFLIYFQGNSAPDKSGLPSDRFSAERTGGSVSTLTIQRTQQEDSAVYLCASSLGSGGRQPQHFGDGTRLSIL.

The chain recombines TRBV30 with TRBJ2-7, with 9 bases fitting TRBD1. Germline V gives CDR1 GTSNPN, CDR2 SVGIG (reference sequence). The CDR3 sequence is 13 residues long. V shed 5 bases and J 4 bases; nucleotides not matched to a gene: 6. CDR3 protein: CAWAGQGLYEQYF. In nucleotides, the CDR3 is TGTGCCTGGGCGGGACAGGGTTTGTACGAGCAGTACTTC.

The chain employs TRBV19 and TRBJ2-7, with D hard to call. There are 13 residues in the CDR3. The germline CDR1 and CDR2 sequences are LNHDA and SQIVND (reference sequence). Deletions cut 0 bases from V and 5 bases from J, with 8 bases between. The CDR3 coding sequence is TGTGCCAGTAGTATAGATCCGGAGAACGAGCAGTACTTC. This sequence encodes CASSIDPENEQYF.